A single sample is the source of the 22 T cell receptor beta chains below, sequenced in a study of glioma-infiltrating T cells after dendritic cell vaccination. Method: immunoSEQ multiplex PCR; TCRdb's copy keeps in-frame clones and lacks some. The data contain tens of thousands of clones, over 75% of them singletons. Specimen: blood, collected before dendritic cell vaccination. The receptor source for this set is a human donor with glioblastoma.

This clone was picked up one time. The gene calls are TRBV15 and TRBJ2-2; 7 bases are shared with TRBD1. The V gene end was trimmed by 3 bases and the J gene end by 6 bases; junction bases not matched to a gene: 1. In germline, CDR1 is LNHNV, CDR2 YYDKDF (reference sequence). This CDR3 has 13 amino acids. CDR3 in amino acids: CATSSDRAGELFF. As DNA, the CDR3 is TGTGCCACCAGCAGTGACAGGGCCGGGGAGCTGTTTTTT.

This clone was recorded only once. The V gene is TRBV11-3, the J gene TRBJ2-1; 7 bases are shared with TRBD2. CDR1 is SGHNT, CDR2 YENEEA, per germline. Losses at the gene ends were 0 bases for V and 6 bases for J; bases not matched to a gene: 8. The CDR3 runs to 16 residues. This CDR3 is CASSLDWGGPVNEQFF. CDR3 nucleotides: TGTGCCAGCAGCTTAGATTGGGGAGGGCCGGTCAATGAGCAGTTCTTC.

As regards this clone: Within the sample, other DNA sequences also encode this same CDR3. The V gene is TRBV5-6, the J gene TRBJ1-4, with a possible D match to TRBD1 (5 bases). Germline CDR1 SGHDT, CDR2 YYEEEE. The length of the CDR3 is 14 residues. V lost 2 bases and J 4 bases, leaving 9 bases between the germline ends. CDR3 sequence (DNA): TGTGCCAGCAGCTTAGGCGGGGGTAATGAAAAACTGTTTTTT. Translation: CASSLGGGNEKLFF.

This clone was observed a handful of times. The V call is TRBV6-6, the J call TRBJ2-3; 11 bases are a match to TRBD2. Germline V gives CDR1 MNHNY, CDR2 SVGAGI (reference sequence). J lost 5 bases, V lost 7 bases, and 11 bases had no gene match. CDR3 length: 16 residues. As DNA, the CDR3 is TGTGCCAGCACCACGGGGGTAGCGGGGGGGTTAGATACGCAGTATTTT. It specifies CASTTGVAGGLDTQYF.

The CDR3 DNA reads as TGTGCCACCGGCGGGGAGTTCGGCGAGCAGTACTTC. Residues: CATGGEFGEQYF. The chain links TRBV15 to TRBJ2-7; D is perhaps TRBD2 (6 bases). Germline-derived CDR1 and CDR2 are LNHNV and YYDKDF (reference sequence). This CDR3 region has 12 residues. Trimming pared 8 bases from V and 6 bases from J, leaving 14 bases between.

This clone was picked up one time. CDR3 in amino acids: CASSSIQGASNEKLFF. The CDR3 DNA is TGTGCCAGCAGCTCAATACAGGGGGCCTCTAATGAAAAACTGTTTTTT. The chain carries TRBV5-6 and TRBJ1-4; 9 bases agree with TRBD1. Germline assignment: CDR1 SGHDT and CDR2 YYEEEE. V gave up 3 bases and J gave up 3 bases; unmatched junction bases: 6. CDR3 length: 16 amino acids. Full variable domain (outside the CDR3, taken from reference TRBV5-6 and TRBJ1-4): DAGVTQSPTHLIKTRGQQVTLRCSPKSGHDTVSWYQQALGQGPQFIFQYYEEEERQRGNFPDRFSGHQFPNYSSELNVNALLLGDSALYLCASSSIQGASNEKLFFGSGTQLSVL.

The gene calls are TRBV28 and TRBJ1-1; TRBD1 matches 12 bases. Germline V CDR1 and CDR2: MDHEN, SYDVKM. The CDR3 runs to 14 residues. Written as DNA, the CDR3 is TGTGCGACGAGACCGGGACAGGGGGCCACTGAAGCTTTCTTT. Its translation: CATRPGQGATEAFF. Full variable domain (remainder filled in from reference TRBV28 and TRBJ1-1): DVKVTQSSRYLVKRTGEKVFLECVQDMDHENMFWYRQDPGLGLRLIYFSYDVKMKEKGDIPEGYSVSREKKERFSLILESASTNQTSMYLCATRPGQGATEAFFGQGTRLTVV.

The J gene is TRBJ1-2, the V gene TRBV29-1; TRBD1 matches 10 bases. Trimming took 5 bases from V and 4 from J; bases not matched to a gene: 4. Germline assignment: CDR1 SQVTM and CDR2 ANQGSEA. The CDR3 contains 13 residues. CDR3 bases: TGCAGCGTTCGGACAGGGGGGTCCTATGGCTACACCTTC. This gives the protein CSVRTGGSYGYTF. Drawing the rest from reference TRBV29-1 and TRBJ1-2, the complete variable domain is SAVISQKPSRDICQRGTSLTIQCQVDSQVTMMFWYRQQPGQSLTLIATANQGSEATYESGFVIDKFPISRPNLTFSTLTVSNMSPEDSSIYLCSVRTGGSYGYTFGSGTRLTVV.

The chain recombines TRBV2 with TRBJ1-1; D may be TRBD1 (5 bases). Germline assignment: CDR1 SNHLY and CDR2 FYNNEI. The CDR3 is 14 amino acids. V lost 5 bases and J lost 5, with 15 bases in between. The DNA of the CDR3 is TGTGCCAGCAGTTATCAGGGTGACGGGACTGAAGCTTTCTTT. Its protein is CASSYQGDGTEAFF.

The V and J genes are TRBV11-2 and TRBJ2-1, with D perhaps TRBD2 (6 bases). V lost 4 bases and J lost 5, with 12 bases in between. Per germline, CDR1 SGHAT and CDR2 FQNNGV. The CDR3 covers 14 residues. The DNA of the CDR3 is TGTGCCAGCAGCTCGCGGGGTTTTCACAATGAGCAGTTCTTC. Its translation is CASSSRGFHNEQFF.

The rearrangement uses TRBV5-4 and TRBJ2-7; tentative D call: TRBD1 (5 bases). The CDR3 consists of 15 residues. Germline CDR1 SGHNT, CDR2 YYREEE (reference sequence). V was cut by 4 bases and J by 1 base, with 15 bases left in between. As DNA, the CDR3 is TGTGCCAGCAGCCCGGGTGGGGCCCTTTCCTACGAGCAGTACTTC. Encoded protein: CASSPGGALSYEQYF. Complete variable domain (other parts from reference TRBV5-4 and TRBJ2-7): ETGVTQSPTHLIKTRGQQVTLRCSSQSGHNTVSWYQQALGQGPQFIFQYYREEENGRGNFPPRFSGLQFPNYSSELNVNALELDDSALYLCASSPGGALSYEQYFGPGTRLTVT.

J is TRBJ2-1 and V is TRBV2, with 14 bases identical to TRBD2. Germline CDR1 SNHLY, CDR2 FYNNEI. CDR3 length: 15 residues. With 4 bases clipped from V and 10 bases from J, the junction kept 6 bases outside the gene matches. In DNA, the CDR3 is TGTGCCAGCAGTGTGACTAGCGGGGGGGCCGGAGAGCAGTTCTTC. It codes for CASSVTSGGAGEQFF.

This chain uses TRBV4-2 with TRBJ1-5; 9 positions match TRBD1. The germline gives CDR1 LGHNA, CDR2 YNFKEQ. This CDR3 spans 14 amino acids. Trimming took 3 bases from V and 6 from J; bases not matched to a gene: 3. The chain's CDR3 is CASSHTGGVQPQHF. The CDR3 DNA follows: TGTGCCAGCAGCCACACAGGGGGCGTTCAGCCCCAGCATTTT.

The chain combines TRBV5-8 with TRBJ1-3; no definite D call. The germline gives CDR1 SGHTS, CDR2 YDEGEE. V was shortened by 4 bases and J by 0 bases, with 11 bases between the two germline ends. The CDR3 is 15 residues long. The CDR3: CASSVGLSSGNTIYF. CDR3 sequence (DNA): TGTGCCAGCAGCGTCGGACTGAGCTCTGGAAACACCATATATTTT. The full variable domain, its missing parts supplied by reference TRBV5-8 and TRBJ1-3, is EAGVTQSPTHLIKTRGQQATLRCSPISGHTSVYWYQQALGLGLQFLLWYDEGEERNRGNFPPRFSGRQFPNYSSELNVNALELEDSALYLCASSVGLSSGNTIYFGEGSWLTVV.

The CDR3 sequence: CASSSRGGIGTEAFF. The CDR3 region has the DNA TGTGCCAGCAGTTCCAGGGGAGGGATAGGGACTGAAGCTTTCTTT. The chain combines TRBV6-5 with TRBJ1-1; tentatively, D is TRBD1 (6 bases). V lost 4 bases and J 5 bases, leaving 17 bases between the germline ends. The CDR3 spans 15 residues. CDR1 MNHEY and CDR2 SVGAGI come from the germline V gene.

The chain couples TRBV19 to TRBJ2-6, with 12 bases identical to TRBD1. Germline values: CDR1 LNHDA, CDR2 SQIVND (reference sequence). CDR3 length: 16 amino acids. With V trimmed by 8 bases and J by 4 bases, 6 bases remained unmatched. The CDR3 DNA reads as TGTGCCAGTGGGGGACAGGGGGCAGCCGGGGCCAACGTCCTGACTTTC. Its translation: CASGGQGAAGANVLTF.

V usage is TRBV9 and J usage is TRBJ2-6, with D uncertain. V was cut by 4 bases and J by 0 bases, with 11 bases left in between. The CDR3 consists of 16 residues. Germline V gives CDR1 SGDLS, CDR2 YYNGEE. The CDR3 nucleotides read TGTGCCAGCAGCCAAAGACCGGGCTCTGGGGCCAACGTCCTGACTTTC. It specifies CASSQRPGSGANVLTF.

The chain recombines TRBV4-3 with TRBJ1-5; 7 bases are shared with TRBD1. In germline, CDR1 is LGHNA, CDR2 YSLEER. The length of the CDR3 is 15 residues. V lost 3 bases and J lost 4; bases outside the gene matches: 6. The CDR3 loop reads CASSQNRDSNQPQHF. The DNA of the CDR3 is TGCGCCAGCAGCCAGAACCGGGACAGTAATCAGCCCCAGCATTTT.

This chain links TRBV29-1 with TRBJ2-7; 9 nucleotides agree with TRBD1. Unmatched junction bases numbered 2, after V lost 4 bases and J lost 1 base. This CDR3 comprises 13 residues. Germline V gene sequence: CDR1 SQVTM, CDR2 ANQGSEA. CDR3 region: CSVGTGASYEQYF. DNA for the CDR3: TGCAGCGTTGGGACAGGGGCGTCCTACGAGCAGTACTTC.

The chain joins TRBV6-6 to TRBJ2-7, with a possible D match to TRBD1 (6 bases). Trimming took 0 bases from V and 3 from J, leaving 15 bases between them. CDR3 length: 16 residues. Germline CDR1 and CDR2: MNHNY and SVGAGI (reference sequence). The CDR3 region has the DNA TGTGCCAGCAGTTACTCCACAGGGTCGAGTCTCTACGAGCAGTACTTC. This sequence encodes CASSYSTGSSLYEQYF.

The CDR3 is CASSQDRNSNTEAFF. In nucleotides, the CDR3 is TGTGCCAGCAGCCAAGATCGGAACAGTAACACTGAAGCTTTCTTT. The chain has TRBV4-2 and TRBJ1-1; no clear D gene. The V gene's germline CDR1 is LGHNA and CDR2 YNFKEQ. This CDR3 is 15 amino acids long. The V end was cut by 0 bases, the J end by 2 bases, with 10 bases between.

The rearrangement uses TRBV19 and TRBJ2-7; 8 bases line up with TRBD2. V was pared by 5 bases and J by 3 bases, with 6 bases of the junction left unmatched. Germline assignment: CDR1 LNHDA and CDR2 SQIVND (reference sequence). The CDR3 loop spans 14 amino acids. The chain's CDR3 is CASSPLAGNYEQYF. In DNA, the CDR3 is TGTGCCAGTAGTCCGCTAGCGGGCAACTACGAGCAGTACTTC.